A selection of T cell receptor beta chains follows, all from one sample in a study of blood T cell repertoires in COVID-19. Sequenced by immunoSEQ multiplex PCR; TCRdb stores in-frame clones only, minus some. The sample carries around 310,000 clones, around 87% recorded once. The specimen sequenced was peripheral blood. The receptors shown here come from a woman in her thirties or forties with COVID-19, enrolled during active disease. The CDR3 runs from the conserved cysteine through the conserved F or W. Fields, in order: J gene, V gene, D gene, CDR3 protein. A D gene is named only where the DNA matches it firmly.

TRBJ1-5,TRBV7-2,NA,CASSLGEGSNQPQHF
TRBJ1-3,TRBV6-6,NA,CASSPQGSGNTIYF
TRBJ2-2,TRBV27,TRBD1,CASSLRGQGADTGELFF
TRBJ1-4,TRBV5-6,NA,CASSPWSGGEKLFF
TRBJ1-2,TRBV30,NA,CAWSVKGIYGYTF
TRBJ1-2,TRBV7-8,TRBD1,CASSLIRTGGPNYGYTF
TRBJ1-4,TRBV28,TRBD1,CASSSGQGGIHEKLFF
TRBJ1-1,TRBV29-1,TRBD1,CSFRTGGITEAFF
TRBJ2-2,TRBV5-5,NA,CASSLEVGAGELFF
TRBJ1-2,TRBV2,NA,CASKEGTSGYGYTF
TRBJ1-1,TRBV6-5,NA,CAIIPLGTEAFF
TRBJ1-6,TRBV18,TRBD1,CASSPGTASNSPLHF
TRBJ1-6,TRBV6-1,TRBD1,CASSEVDRGNSPLHF
TRBJ2-2,TRBV18,NA,CASSPRTRAGELFF
TRBJ2-7,TRBV7-2,NA,CASSAGAYEQYF
TRBJ2-7,TRBV7-9,TRBD2,CASSNSGTSDTYEQYF
TRBJ2-2,TRBV19,NA,CASSSRGTGELFF
TRBJ2-1,TRBV2,TRBD1,CASSDRDRYNEQFF
TRBJ1-5,TRBV27,NA,CASSSRRQGTSDQPQHF
TRBJ2-3,TRBV5-4,TRBD2,CASSLERESADTQYF
TRBJ2-7,TRBV6-5,NA,CASSLSGYEQYF
TRBJ2-7,TRBV6-2/TRBV6-3,TRBD2,CASSWGLAGASYEQYF
TRBJ1-2,TRBV9,TRBD1,CASSKQNRGSYGYTF
TRBJ1-2,TRBV14,TRBD1,CASSQGQSYGYTF
TRBJ2-1,TRBV7-8,NA,CASSLSSPEQFF
TRBJ1-4,TRBV28,TRBD1,CASSPSFMDRFNEKLFF
TRBJ2-2,TRBV5-1,NA,CASSSGTGELFF
TRBJ1-5,TRBV9,NA,CASSVDGSQDQPQHF
TRBJ2-1,TRBV5-1,TRBD1,CASSVGQGANEQFF
TRBJ2-4,TRBV27,TRBD2,CASSFVPGTIKNIQYF
TRBJ2-1,TRBV6-4,TRBD1,CASSDLTGRAVNEQFF
TRBJ2-2,TRBV14,NA,CASSLGGVNTGELFF
TRBJ2-1,TRBV28,NA,CASSENYEQFF
TRBJ2-3,TRBV27,TRBD1,CASSLKDRLTDTQYF
TRBJ1-1,TRBV27,NA,CASRETRDHTEAFF
TRBJ2-5,TRBV7-2,NA,CASSLVTRGKLGRETQYF
TRBJ2-1,TRBV7-2,TRBD2,CASSLGLAGHNEQFF
TRBJ2-3,TRBV5-1,TRBD2,CASSRILAGADTQYF
TRBJ1-3,TRBV5-5,TRBD1,CASSPGTGSTIYF
TRBJ1-6,TRBV6-6,TRBD1,CASSGTGRHSPLHF
TRBJ1-1,TRBV3-1/TRBV3-2,NA,CASSHLRGTEAFF
TRBJ2-3,TRBV14,TRBD2,CASSQDSSSGVTDTQYF